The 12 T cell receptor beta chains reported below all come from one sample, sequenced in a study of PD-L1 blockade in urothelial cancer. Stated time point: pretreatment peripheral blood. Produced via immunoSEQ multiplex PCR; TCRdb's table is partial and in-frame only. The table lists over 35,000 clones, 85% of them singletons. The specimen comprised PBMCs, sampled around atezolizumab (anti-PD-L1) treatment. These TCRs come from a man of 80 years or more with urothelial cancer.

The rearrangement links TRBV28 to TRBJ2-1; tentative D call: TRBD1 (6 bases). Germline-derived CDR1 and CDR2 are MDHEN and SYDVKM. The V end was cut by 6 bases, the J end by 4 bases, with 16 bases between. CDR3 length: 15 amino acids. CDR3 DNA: TGTGCCAGCAGATTACAGGGTAGTAATTACAATGAGCAGTTCTTC. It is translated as CASRLQGSNYNEQFF.

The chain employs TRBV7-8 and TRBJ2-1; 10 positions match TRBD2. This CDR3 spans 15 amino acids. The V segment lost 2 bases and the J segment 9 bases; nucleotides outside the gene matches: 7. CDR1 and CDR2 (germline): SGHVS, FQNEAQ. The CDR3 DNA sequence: TGTGCCAGCAGCTTATCCTTAGCGGGAGGCTCTGAGCAGTTCTTC. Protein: CASSLSLAGGSEQFF.

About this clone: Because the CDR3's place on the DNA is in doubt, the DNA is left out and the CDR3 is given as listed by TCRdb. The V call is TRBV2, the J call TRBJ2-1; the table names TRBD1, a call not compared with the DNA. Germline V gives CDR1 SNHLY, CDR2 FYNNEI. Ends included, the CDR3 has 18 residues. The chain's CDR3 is CASILGFLGQGIDNEQFF.

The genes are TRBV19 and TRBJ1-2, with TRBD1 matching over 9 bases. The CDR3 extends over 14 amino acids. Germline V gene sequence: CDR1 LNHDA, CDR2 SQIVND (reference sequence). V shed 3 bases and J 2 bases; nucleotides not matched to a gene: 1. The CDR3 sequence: CASSIGQGNYGYTF. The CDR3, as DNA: TGTGCCAGTAGTATCGGACAGGGGAACTATGGCTACACCTTC.

CDR3 residues: CASSREGLEEAFF. The CDR3 region has the DNA TGTGCCAGCAGCCGAGAGGGATTGGAAGAAGCTTTCTTT. The V and J genes are TRBV9 and TRBJ1-1; D unclear. The ends were cut back, 4 bases at V and 8 bases at J, with 15 bases in the middle. This CDR3 has 13 amino acids. From germline, CDR1 is SGDLS and CDR2 YYNGEE.

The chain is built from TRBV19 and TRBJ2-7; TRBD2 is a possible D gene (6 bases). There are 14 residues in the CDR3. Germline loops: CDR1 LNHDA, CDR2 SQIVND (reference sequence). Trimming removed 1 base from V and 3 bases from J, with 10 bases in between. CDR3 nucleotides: TGTGCCAGTAGTATAGGGGGAGGAGGCTACGAGCAGTACTTC. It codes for CASSIGGGGYEQYF.

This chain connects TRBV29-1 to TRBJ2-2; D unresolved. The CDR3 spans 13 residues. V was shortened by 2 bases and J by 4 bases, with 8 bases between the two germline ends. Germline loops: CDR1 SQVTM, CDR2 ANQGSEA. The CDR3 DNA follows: TGCAGCGTTGAATTCTCGTCCACCGGGGAGCTGTTTTTT. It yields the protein CSVEFSSTGELFF.

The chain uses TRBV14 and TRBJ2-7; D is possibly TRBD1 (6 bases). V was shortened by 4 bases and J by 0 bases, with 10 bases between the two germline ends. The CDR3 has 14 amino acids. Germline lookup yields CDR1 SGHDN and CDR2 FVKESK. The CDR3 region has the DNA TGTGCCAGCAGCCGACAGGTGTCCTCCTACGAGCAGTACTTC. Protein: CASSRQVSSYEQYF.

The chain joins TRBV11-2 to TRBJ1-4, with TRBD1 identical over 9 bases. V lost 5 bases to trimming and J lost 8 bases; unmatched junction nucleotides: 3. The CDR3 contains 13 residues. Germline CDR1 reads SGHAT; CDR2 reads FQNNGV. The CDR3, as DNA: TGTGCCAGCAGCCCGACAGGGGGGGAAAAACTGTTTTTT. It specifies CASSPTGGEKLFF.

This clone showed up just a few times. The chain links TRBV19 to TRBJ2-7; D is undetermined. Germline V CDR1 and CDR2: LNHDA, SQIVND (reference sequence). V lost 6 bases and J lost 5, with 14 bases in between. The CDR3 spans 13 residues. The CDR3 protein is CASRGPGLNEQYF. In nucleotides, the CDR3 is TGTGCCAGTAGGGGTCCAGGTCTCAACGAGCAGTACTTC.

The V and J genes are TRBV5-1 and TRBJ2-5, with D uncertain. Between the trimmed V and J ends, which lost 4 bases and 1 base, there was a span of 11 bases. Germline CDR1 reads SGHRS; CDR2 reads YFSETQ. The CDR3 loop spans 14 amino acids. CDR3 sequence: CASSLLGLQETQYF. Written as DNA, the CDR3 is TGCGCCAGCAGCCTCCTGGGCCTCCAAGAGACCCAGTACTTC.

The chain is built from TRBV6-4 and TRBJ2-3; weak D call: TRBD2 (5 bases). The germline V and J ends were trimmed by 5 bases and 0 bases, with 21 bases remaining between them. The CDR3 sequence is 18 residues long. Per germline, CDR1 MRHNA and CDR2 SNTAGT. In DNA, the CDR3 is TGTGCCAGCAGTCCCCGATCAGGCGGGCGGATAAGCACAGATACGCAGTATTTT. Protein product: CASSPRSGGRISTDTQYF.